The T cell receptor (beta chain) under discussion was sequenced for a study of blood T cells in healthy people across ages. A second PCR of roughly 7 to 11 cycles used a sample-barcoded 5' primer and a J-beta primer mix. TCRdb itself ran the 5' RACE reads through MiXCR, one entry per CDR3 protein. The sample has about 1 million distinct CDR3 sequences, under 30% seen once; the top ten hold about 0.8%. Trimming pared 2 bases from V and 0 bases from J, leaving 11 bases between. CDR1 and CDR2 (germline): SNHLY, FYNNEI. The CDR3 totals 17 residues. The same sample was also studied in work on T cells of mothers and their children.

This clonotype was obtained from a girl aged 2 to 10 in good health. The genes are TRBV2 and TRBJ2-6; D gene ambiguous. Specimen: blood. The chain's CDR3 is CASSEFGLISGANVLTF. The DNA for the CDR3 is TGTGCCAGCAGTGAATTTGGGCTAATCTCTGGGGCCAACGTCCTGACTTTC.